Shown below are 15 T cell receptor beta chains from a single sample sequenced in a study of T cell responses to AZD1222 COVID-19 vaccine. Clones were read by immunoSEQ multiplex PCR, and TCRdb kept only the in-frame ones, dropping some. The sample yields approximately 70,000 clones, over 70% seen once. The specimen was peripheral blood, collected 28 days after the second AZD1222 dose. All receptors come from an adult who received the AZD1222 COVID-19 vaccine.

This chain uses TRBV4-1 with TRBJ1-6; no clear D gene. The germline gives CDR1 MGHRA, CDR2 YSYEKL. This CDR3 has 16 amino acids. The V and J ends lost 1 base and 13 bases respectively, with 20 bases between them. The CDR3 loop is CASSQVVGMEVGPLHF. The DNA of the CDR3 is TGCGCCAGCAGCCAAGTGGTGGGCATGGAGGTAGGCCCCCTCCACTTT.

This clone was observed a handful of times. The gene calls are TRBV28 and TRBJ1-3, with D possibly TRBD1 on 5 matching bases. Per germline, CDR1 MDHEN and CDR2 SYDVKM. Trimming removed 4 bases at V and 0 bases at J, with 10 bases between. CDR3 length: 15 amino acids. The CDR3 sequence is CASSSGTSSGNTIYF. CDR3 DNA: TGTGCCAGCAGTTCCGGGACCAGCTCTGGAAACACCATATATTTT.

CDR3 nucleotide sequence: TGCGCCAGCAGCTGGGGACGGCCTAGCACAGATACGCAGTATTTT. Amino acids: CASSWGRPSTDTQYF. The chain has TRBV5-1 and TRBJ2-3, with D perhaps TRBD1 or TRBD2 (5 bases each). V dropped 3 bases and J dropped 0 bases, with 11 bases sitting between them. The germline V gene encodes CDR1 SGHRS and CDR2 YFSETQ. This CDR3 comprises 15 residues.

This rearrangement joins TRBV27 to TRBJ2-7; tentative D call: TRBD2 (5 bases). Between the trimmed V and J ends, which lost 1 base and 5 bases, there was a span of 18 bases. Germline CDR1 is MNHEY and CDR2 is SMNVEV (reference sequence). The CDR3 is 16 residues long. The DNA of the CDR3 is TGTGCCAGCAGTTTATACCTGGCCACCTTGAGGGACGAGCAGTACTTC. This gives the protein CASSLYLATLRDEQYF.

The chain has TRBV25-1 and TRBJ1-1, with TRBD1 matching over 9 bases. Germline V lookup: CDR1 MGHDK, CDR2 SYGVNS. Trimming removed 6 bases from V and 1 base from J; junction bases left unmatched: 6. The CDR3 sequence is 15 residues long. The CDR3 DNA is TGTGCCAGCAGATCACCGGGACAGGGGAACACTGAAGCTTTCTTT. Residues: CASRSPGQGNTEAFF.

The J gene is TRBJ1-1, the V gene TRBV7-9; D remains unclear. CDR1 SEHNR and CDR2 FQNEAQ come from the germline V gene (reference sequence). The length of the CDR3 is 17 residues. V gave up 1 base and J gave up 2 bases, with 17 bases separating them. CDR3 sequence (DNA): TGTGCCAGCAGCTTAGGTGTGAATTGGCAAAGTAACACTGAAGCTTTCTTT. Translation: CASSLGVNWQSNTEAFF.

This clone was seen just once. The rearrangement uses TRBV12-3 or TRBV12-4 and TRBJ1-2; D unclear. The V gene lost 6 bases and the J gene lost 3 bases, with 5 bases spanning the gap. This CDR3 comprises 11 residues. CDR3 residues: CASSQDYGYTF. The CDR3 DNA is TGTGCCAGCAGCCAGGACTATGGCTACACCTTC.

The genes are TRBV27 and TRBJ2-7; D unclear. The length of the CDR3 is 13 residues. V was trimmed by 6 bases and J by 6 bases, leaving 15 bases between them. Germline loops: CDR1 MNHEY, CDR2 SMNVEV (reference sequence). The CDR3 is CASSLIRASEQYF. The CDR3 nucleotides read TGTGCCAGCAGCCTAATTAGGGCGAGCGAGCAGTACTTC.

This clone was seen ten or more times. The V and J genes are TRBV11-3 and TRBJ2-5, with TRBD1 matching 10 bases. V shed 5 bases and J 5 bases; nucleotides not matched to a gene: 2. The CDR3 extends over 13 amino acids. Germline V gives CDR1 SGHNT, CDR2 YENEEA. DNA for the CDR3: TGTGCCAGCAGCGGACAGGGGGGGGAGACCCAGTACTTC. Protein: CASSGQGGETQYF.

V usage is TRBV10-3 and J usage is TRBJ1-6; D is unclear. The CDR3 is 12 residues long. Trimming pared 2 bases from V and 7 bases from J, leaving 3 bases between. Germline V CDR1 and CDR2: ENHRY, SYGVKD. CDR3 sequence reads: CAISEGNSPLHF. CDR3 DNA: TGTGCCATCAGTGAGGGGAATTCACCCCTCCACTTT.

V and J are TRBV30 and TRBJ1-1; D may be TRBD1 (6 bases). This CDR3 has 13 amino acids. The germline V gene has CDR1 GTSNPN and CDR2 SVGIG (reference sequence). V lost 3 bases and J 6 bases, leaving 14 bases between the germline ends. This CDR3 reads CAWRTGPSAEAFF. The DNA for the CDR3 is TGTGCCTGGAGGACAGGCCCCAGCGCTGAAGCTTTCTTT.

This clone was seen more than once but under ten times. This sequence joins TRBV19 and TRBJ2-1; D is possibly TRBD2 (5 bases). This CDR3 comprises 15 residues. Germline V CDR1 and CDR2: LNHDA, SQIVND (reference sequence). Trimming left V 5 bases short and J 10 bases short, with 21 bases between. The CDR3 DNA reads TGTGCCAGTAGTTCTAGTGGACTTTCTTTAGGGGAGCAGTTCTTC. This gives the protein CASSSSGLSLGEQFF.

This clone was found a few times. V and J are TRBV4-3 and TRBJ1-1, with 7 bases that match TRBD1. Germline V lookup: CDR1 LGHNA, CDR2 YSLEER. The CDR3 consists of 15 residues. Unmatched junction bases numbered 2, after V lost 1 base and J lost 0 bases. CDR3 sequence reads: CASSQGTGLNTEAFF. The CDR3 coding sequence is TGCGCCAGCAGCCAAGGGACAGGACTGAACACTGAAGCTTTCTTT.

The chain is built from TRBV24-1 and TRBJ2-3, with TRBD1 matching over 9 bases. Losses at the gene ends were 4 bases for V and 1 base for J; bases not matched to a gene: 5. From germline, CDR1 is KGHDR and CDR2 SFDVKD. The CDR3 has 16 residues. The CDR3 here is CATSDNRGRGTDTQYF. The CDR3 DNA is TGTGCCACCAGTGACAACAGGGGGCGAGGCACAGATACGCAGTATTTT.

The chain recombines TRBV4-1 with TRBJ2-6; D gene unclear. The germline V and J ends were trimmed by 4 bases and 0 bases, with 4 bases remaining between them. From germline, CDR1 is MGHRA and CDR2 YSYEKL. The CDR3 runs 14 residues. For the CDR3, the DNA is TGCGCCAGCAGCCTTGCCTCTGGGGCCAACGTCCTGACTTTC. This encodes CASSLASGANVLTF.